This T cell receptor (beta chain) was found in a study of blood T cell repertoires in COVID-19 (dated by TCRdb to 2018 to 2020). As for the study more broadly: Samples covering the acute and convalescent phases of COVID-19 were provided by collaborators in the United States, Italy and Spain. A freely available public database, intended as a resource for researchers studying the immune response to SARS-CoV-2, is where the repertoires were released. Nearly every sample came with metadata listing a de-identified subject ID, COVID-19 status, age in years and sex. The dataset comprised deeply sampled blood TCRbeta repertoires from subjects exposed to, actively infected with, or recovered from COVID-19. The samples were drawn from the first 160 participants of the ongoing ImmuneRACE study and from 950 to 1,500 subjects provided by 6 global collaborators. The material from the prospective study consisted of cDNA or gDNA derived from T cells, B-cell-depleted T cells, or PBMCs. Where available, HLA class I and class II types were taken from metadata supplied by the sample provider and were not determined by assay-based typing. What the research found in general, with its limitations: Clinical and demographic metadata were provided uncurated, with the amount varying by source and participant.

As to this clone: The antigen this receptor binds is unknown. Base qualities are not recorded, but no much larger clone differs from it by a single base.

TCRbeta CDR3 regions were amplified from genomic DNA by means of the immunoSEQ Assay, a bias-controlled multiplex PCR. As for the original processing: Within the assay, amplification of reference gene primers was used to estimate how many nucleated cells each sample contained. To quantify the absolute abundance of each unique TCRbeta CDR3 rearrangement, sequence reads were collapsed and filtered. Productive Simpson clonality was computed per sample as the square root of Simpson's diversity index over productive rearrangements. This is the immuneACCESS table as TCRdb keeps it, with only in-frame sequences that have V and J called. A part of the clones is gone; compared with another copy, unresolved V genes explain less than half, and the rest is unexplained. That table furnishes V, J and clone size, whereas the DNA furnished D and trimming. The table for this sample lists about 240,000 clones; around four fifths of them were counted only once. About 4.5% of the sample is in the top ten clones.

Collaborating institutions collected whole blood in K2EDTA tubes following their own protocols. For TCRbeta analysis, collaborators shipped samples as frozen whole blood, isolated PBMCs, or DNA extracted from either of those sample types. V is cut by 1 base and J by 8 bases, and the space between the germline ends is 12 bases. Reading the germline V gene gives CDR1 KGHSH and CDR2 LQKENI. The CDR3 measures 14 amino acids from cysteine to phenylalanine. Just CDR3 DNA is preserved here, 42 bases in frame from base 1. Sequencing input: peripheral blood. Here the chain combines TRBV18 and TRBJ1-3, with the D segment identity uncertain. The sequence derives from a woman in her 70s with acute or convalescent COVID-19. The CDR3 here reads CASSPRVYGDTIYF. The sequenced DNA is TGTGCCAGCTCACCACGGGTTTACGGGGACACCATATATTTT.